The 28 T cell receptor beta chains reported below all come from one sample, sequenced in a study of beta chain features in type 1 diabetes. These receptors have no known antigen. The sequenced template was cDNA made from the entire isolated RNA. Data came from immunoSEQ multiplex PCR; TCRdb stores just in-frame clones and leaves some out. The profile shows 45,000 to 65,000 clones, around half of them singletons. Points from the study as a whole: Moderately but significantly shorter TCRB CDR3s were found in Type 1 diabetes patients in all four CD4+ subsets.

The sequenced sample consisted of Tregs from blood. The receptors come from a woman between 40 and 50 years old with type 1 diabetes.

The chain joins TRBV6-6 to TRBJ1-6, with 9 positions matching TRBD1. Germline V gene data show CDR1 as MNHNY and CDR2 as SVGAGI (reference sequence). CDR3 length: 15 amino acids. V dropped 7 bases and J dropped 7; count of bases not matched to a gene: 8. CDR3 amino acids: CASTPQGAGNSPLHF. For the CDR3, the DNA is TGTGCCAGCACTCCACAGGGGGCAGGCAATTCACCCCTCCACTTT.

V is TRBV11-2 and J is TRBJ2-7; 7 nucleotides line up with TRBD2. Germline CDR1 SGHAT, CDR2 FQNNGV. The V segment lost 5 bases and the J segment 5 bases; nucleotides outside the gene matches: 15. The CDR3 covers 16 residues. Here the CDR3 DNA reads TGTGCCAGCAGCCCTAAGAGGGGAGGGTCTGACAACGAGCAGTACTTC. Residues: CASSPKRGGSDNEQYF.

The chain uses TRBV29-1 and TRBJ1-1; the D gene is possibly TRBD1 (6 bases). V shed 0 bases and J shed 6 bases, with 14 bases lying between them. This CDR3 spans 14 amino acids. The V gene's germline CDR1 is SQVTM and CDR2 ANQGSEA. The DNA of the CDR3 is TGCAGCGTTGAAGATGAAAGGGGGTGGCCTGAAGCTTTCTTT. The encoded protein is CSVEDERGWPEAFF.

The J gene is TRBJ1-1, the V gene TRBV28, with unresolved D. Trimming took 5 bases from V and 0 from J, leaving 16 bases between them. The length of the CDR3 is 16 residues. The V gene's germline CDR1 is MDHEN and CDR2 SYDVKM. This CDR3 reads CASSPYEGAMNTEAFF. For the CDR3, the DNA is TGTGCCAGCAGTCCCTATGAGGGTGCGATGAACACTGAAGCTTTCTTT. Full variable domain (outside the CDR3, taken from reference TRBV28 and TRBJ1-1): DVKVTQSSRYLVKRTGEKVFLECVQDMDHENMFWYRQDPGLGLRLIYFSYDVKMKEKGDIPEGYSVSREKKERFSLILESASTNQTSMYLCASSPYEGAMNTEAFFGQGTRLTVV.

The rearrangement links TRBV7-9 to TRBJ2-7; D ambiguous. This CDR3 is 13 amino acids long. Germline V CDR1 and CDR2: SEHNR, FQNEAQ (reference sequence). The V gene lost 0 bases and the J gene lost 3 bases, with 6 bases spanning the gap. CDR3 coding DNA: TGTGCCAGCAGCTTAGCGCGTAGCTACGAGCAGTACTTC. Residues: CASSLARSYEQYF.

The rearrangement links TRBV27 to TRBJ2-7; D unclear. The length of the CDR3 is 14 residues. Trimming removed 7 bases at V and 1 base at J, with 14 bases between. In germline, CDR1 is MNHEY, CDR2 SMNVEV (reference sequence). CDR3 sequence: CASTTSGRSYEQYF. The CDR3 DNA follows: TGTGCCAGCACCACATCTGGCAGGTCCTACGAGCAGTACTTC.

In this sample, this clone turned up once. Other DNA sequences within the sample encode an identical CDR3. The CDR3 region is CASSLAGTYEQYF. DNA for the CDR3: TGTGCCAGCAGTTTGGCAGGAACCTACGAGCAGTACTTC. The V and J genes are TRBV28 and TRBJ2-7; D not resolved. Germline V lookup: CDR1 MDHEN, CDR2 SYDVKM. V was trimmed by 3 bases and J by 2 bases, leaving 8 bases between them. CDR3 size: 13 residues.

The chain has TRBV18 and TRBJ1-5; D ambiguous. The CDR3 has 17 amino acids. Germline V gives CDR1 KGHSH, CDR2 LQKENI. V lost 6 bases and J 0 bases, leaving 18 bases between the germline ends. Written as DNA, the CDR3 is TGTGCCAGCTCCCCCAAGCGGGTGGGGAATAGCAATCAGCCCCAGCATTTT. Translating it yields CASSPKRVGNSNQPQHF.

This clone was detected only a few times. The chain couples TRBV5-4 to TRBJ2-5, with 9 bases that match TRBD1. J was trimmed by 5 bases and V by 4 bases; bases with no gene match: 6. Germline V gene lookup returns CDR1 SGHNT and CDR2 YYREEE (reference sequence). The CDR3 contains 14 residues. The CDR3 DNA follows: TGTGCCAGCAGCGTACAGGGGGCGCGGGAGACCCAGTACTTC. Its protein is CASSVQGARETQYF.

The rearrangement joins TRBV19 to TRBJ1-3, with D hard to call. The germline V and J ends were trimmed by 6 bases and 0 bases, with 9 bases remaining between them. The germline V gene encodes CDR1 LNHDA and CDR2 SQIVND (reference sequence). The CDR3 has 14 amino acids. CDR3 DNA sequence: TGTGCCAGTAGGCCTAGCATCTCTGGAAACACCATATATTTT. Its translation is CASRPSISGNTIYF.

The chain joins TRBV7-3 to TRBJ2-3; TRBD2 matches 7 bases. The trim removed 5 bases at V and 0 bases at J, leaving 5 bases unmatched. This CDR3 spans 15 amino acids. CDR1 and CDR2 (germline): SGHTA, FQGTGA. The CDR3 loop is CASSPLGGSTDTQYF. CDR3 nucleotides: TGTGCCAGCAGCCCCCTGGGGGGGAGCACAGATACGCAGTATTTT.

This chain connects TRBV7-9 to TRBJ2-5; D not certain. CDR1 SEHNR and CDR2 FQNEAQ come from the germline V gene (reference sequence). Deletions cut 4 bases from V and 1 base from J, with 7 bases between. This CDR3 is built from 13 residues. CDR3 in amino acids: CASSYGSQETQYF. CDR3 nucleotide sequence: TGTGCCAGCAGCTACGGTTCCCAAGAGACCCAGTACTTC.

The chain employs TRBV19 and TRBJ2-2; TRBD1 might be the D (5 bases). The CDR3 sequence is 16 residues long. Per germline, CDR1 LNHDA and CDR2 SQIVND (reference sequence). The ends were cut back, 5 bases at V and 4 bases at J, with 17 bases in the middle. The CDR3 coding sequence is TGTGCCAGTAGTTCGTGGGCCCAGGGATCCACCGGGGAGCTGTTTTTT. It yields the protein CASSSWAQGSTGELFF.

The CDR3 loop reads CASRGDRGNTEAFF. The CDR3 DNA follows: TGTGCCAGCAGGGGGGACAGGGGAAACACTGAAGCTTTCTTT. The chain has TRBV7-9 and TRBJ1-1; 10 bases match TRBD1. In germline, CDR1 is SEHNR, CDR2 FQNEAQ (reference sequence). J was trimmed by 2 bases and V by 6 bases; bases with no gene match: 3. This CDR3 has 14 amino acids.

The V gene is TRBV7-2, the J gene TRBJ2-1, with D possibly being TRBD1 (5 bases). Trimming shortened V by 5 bases and J by 7 bases, and 18 bases separated the two germline ends. This CDR3 region has 15 residues. From germline, CDR1 is SGHTA and CDR2 FQGNSA. The DNA for the CDR3 is TGTGCCAGCAGCGCCCAGGGCAGATTCGGAAATGAGCAGTTCTTC. Encoded protein: CASSAQGRFGNEQFF.

This rearrangement joins TRBV4-3 to TRBJ1-2, with TRBD1 matching over 9 bases. V trimming: 5 bases; J trimming: 8 bases; junction bases outside the gene matches: 6. The CDR3 covers 13 residues. Germline loops: CDR1 LGHNA, CDR2 YSLEER. The CDR3 is CASSYHGTGGYTF. The CDR3 DNA follows: TGCGCCAGCAGCTACCACGGGACAGGGGGCTACACCTTC.

This clone was counted a few times. The chain has TRBV7-2 and TRBJ1-1; D might be TRBD1 (5 bases). V shed 3 bases and J shed 8 bases, with 13 bases lying between them. The CDR3 is 13 amino acids. CDR1 SGHTA and CDR2 FQGNSA come from the germline V gene. The CDR3 coding sequence is TGTGCCAGCAGCTTGCCGGGGACTGTGGAAGCTTTCTTT. Its translation is CASSLPGTVEAFF.

V gene TRBV6-5 combines with J gene TRBJ1-1; D is unresolved. V was clipped by 5 bases and J by 0 bases, with 7 bases between them. The CDR3 totals 13 residues. The germline V gene encodes CDR1 MNHEY and CDR2 SVGAGI. CDR3 sequence: CASSARLNTEAFF. CDR3 coding DNA: TGTGCCAGCAGTGCTAGATTGAACACTGAAGCTTTCTTT.

The rearrangement uses TRBV7-2 and TRBJ2-1, with D possibly matching TRBD2 (5 bases). With 8 bases removed from V and 9 bases from J, the gap between germline ends came to 14 bases. The CDR3 consists of 12 residues. Germline V CDR1 and CDR2: SGHTA, FQGNSA. CDR3 sequence (DNA): TGTGCCAGCCGGAGCCTCGCGGGTGAGCAGTTCTTC. This sequence encodes CASRSLAGEQFF.

The rearrangement joins TRBV28 to TRBJ1-2; 9 nucleotides match TRBD1. J gave up 8 bases and V 3 bases, and 10 bases lay outside the gene matches. This CDR3 contains 15 residues. Germline CDR1 is MDHEN and CDR2 is SYDVKM. CDR3 residues: CASSFVRTGDPGYTF. Here the CDR3 DNA reads TGTGCCAGCAGTTTTGTCAGGACAGGGGACCCCGGCTACACCTTC.

The chain couples TRBV2 to TRBJ2-3; TRBD2 matches at 15 bases. The CDR3 totals 17 residues. CDR1 is SNHLY, CDR2 FYNNEI, per germline. V gave up 6 bases and J gave up 5 bases; unmatched junction bases: 9. CDR3 DNA sequence: TGTGCCAGCAGAGACCCGGGACTAGCGGGGGGAAGAGATACGCAGTATTTT. Its protein product is CASRDPGLAGGRDTQYF.

The chain has TRBV7-3 and TRBJ2-3; no reliable D call. Looked up from germline, CDR1 is SGHTA and CDR2 is FQGTGA. The CDR3 runs 13 residues. Trimming removed 4 bases at V and 5 bases at J, with 10 bases between. For the CDR3, the DNA is TGTGCCAGCAGCTCCGGGTTCCGAGATACGCAGTATTTT. Translating it yields CASSSGFRDTQYF.

This clone turned up a few times. The rearrangement uses TRBV7-3 and TRBJ2-7; D uncertain. The CDR3 runs to 14 residues. CDR1 is SGHTA, CDR2 FQGTGA, per germline. Trimming removed 1 base at V and 2 bases at J, with 9 bases between. The CDR3 region has the DNA TGTGCCAGCAGCTTAAGTTCTGGGCCCTACGAGCAGTACTTC. It is translated as CASSLSSGPYEQYF.

The chain recombines TRBV5-1 with TRBJ1-2; D is unclear. Germline V gives CDR1 SGHRS, CDR2 YFSETQ. Trimming shortened V by 4 bases and J by 2 bases, and 9 bases separated the two germline ends. The CDR3 spans 13 residues. Here the CDR3 reads CASSKVENYGYTF. CDR3 nucleotides: TGCGCCAGCAGCAAAGTCGAGAACTATGGCTACACCTTC.

This clone was counted a few times. V is TRBV19 and J is TRBJ1-2; 7 positions match TRBD1. The CDR3 contains 14 residues. Germline V CDR1 and CDR2: LNHDA, SQIVND (reference sequence). V was pared by 4 bases and J by 2 bases, with 4 bases of the junction left unmatched. The CDR3 nucleotides are TGTGCCAGTAGTAACGGACAGGAGAACTATGGCTACACCTTC. It translates to CASSNGQENYGYTF.

This clone was observed a few times. V and J are TRBV6-6 and TRBJ2-7; maybe TRBD1 (6 bases). The CDR3 has 12 amino acids. The germline gives CDR1 MNHNY, CDR2 SVGAGI (reference sequence). Trimming pared 6 bases from V and 4 bases from J, leaving 10 bases between. CDR3 loop: CASSNGQYEQYF. CDR3 DNA sequence: TGTGCCAGCAGCAACGGACAGTACGAGCAGTACTTC.

This clone was observed a few times. The rearrangement joins TRBV28 to TRBJ1-1; no definite D call. The germline V and J ends were trimmed by 5 bases and 5 bases, with 9 bases remaining between them. In germline, CDR1 is MDHEN, CDR2 SYDVKM. The CDR3 runs to 12 residues. In DNA, the CDR3 is TGTGCCAGCAGTGACCCACAGACTGAAGCTTTCTTT. Its protein product is CASSDPQTEAFF.

This clone appeared a few times. V usage is TRBV5-1 and J usage is TRBJ1-1, with 8 positions matching TRBD1. The CDR3 is 15 residues long. Germline V CDR1 and CDR2: SGHRS, YFSETQ. Trimming cost V 7 bases and J 3 bases; bases outside gene matches: 11. In DNA, the CDR3 is TGCGCCAGCGGTTCCTCAGGGGGCGTATACACTGAAGCTTTCTTT. It translates to CASGSSGGVYTEAFF.